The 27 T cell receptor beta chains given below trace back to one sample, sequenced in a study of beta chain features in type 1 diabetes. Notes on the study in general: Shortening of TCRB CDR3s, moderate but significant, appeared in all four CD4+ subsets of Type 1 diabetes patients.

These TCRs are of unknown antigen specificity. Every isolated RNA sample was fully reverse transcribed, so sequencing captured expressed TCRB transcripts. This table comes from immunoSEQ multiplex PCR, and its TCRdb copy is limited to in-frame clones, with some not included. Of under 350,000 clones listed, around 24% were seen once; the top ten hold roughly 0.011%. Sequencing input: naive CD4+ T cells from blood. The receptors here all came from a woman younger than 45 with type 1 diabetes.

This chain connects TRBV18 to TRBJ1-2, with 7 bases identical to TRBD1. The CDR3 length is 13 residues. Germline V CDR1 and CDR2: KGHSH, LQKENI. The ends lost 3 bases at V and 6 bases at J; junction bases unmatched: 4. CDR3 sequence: CASSPGTDHGYTF. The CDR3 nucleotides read TGTGCCAGCTCACCGGGGACAGACCATGGCTACACCTTC.

CDR3 sequence (DNA): TGTGCCAGCAGCTTATCCTTGACAGATACCTACGAGCAGTACTTC. Encoded protein: CASSLSLTDTYEQYF. The V call is TRBV11-2, the J call TRBJ2-7, with D possibly TRBD1 on 5 matching bases. V lost 2 bases and J 2 bases, leaving 13 bases between the germline ends. CDR1 is SGHAT and CDR2 is FQNNGV in the germline V gene. The CDR3 runs to 15 residues.

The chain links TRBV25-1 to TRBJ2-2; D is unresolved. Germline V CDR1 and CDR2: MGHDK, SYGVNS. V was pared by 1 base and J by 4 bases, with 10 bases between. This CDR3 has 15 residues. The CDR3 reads CASSESIRGTGELFF. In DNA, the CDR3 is TGTGCCAGCAGTGAATCCATACGAGGCACCGGGGAGCTGTTTTTT.

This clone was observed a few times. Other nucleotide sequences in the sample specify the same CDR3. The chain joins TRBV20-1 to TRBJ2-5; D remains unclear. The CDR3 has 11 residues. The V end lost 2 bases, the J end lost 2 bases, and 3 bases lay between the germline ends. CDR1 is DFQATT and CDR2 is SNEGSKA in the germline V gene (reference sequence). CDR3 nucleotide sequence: TGCAGTGCTAGACTTCAAGAGACCCAGTACTTC. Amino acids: CSARLQETQYF.

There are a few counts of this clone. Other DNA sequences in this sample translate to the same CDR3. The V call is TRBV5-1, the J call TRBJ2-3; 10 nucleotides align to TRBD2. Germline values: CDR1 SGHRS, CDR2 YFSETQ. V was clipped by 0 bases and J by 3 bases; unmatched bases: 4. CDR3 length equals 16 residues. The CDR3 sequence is CASSLGASGSTDTQYF. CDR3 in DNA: TGCGCCAGCAGCTTGGGAGCTAGCGGGAGTACAGATACGCAGTATTTT.

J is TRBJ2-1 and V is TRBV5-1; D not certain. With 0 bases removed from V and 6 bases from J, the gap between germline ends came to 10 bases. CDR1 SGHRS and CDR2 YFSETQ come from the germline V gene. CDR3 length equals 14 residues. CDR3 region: CASSLDHRVNEQFF. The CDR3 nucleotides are TGCGCCAGCAGCTTGGACCACCGGGTCAATGAGCAGTTCTTC.

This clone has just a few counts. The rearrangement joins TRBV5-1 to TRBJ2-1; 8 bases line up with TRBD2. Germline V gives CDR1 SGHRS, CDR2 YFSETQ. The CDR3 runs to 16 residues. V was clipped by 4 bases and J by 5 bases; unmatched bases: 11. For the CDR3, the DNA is TGCGCCAGCAGCCTGGGTGGGGCTAGCGGGCACAATGAGCAGTTCTTC. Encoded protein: CASSLGGASGHNEQFF.

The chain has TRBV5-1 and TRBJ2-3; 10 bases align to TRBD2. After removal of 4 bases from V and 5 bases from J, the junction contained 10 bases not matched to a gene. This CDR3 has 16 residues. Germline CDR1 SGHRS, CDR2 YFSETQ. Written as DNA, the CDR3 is TGCGCCAGCAGCGTCCACCTAGCGGGAGCCGGAGATACGCAGTATTTT. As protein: CASSVHLAGAGDTQYF.

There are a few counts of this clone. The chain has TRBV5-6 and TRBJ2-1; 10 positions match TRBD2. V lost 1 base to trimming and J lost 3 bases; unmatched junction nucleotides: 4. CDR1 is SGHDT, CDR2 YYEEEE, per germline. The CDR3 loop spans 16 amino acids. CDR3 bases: TGTGCCAGCAGCTTGAGGACTAGCGGAGTCTACAATGAGCAGTTCTTC. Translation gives CASSLRTSGVYNEQFF.

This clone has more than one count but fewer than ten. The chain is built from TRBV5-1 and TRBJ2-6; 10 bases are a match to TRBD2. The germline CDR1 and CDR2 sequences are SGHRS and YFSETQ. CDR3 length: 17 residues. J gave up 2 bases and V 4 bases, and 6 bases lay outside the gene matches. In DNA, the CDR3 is TGCGCCAGCAGCATGCTAGCGGGAGAGGCTGGGGCCAACGTCCTGACTTTC. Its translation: CASSMLAGEAGANVLTF.

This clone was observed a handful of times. The DNA of the CDR3 is TGTGCCAGCTCACCCGACAGTCCTCAGCCCCAGCATTTT. This encodes CASSPDSPQPQHF. The chain is built from TRBV18 and TRBJ1-5, with D perhaps TRBD1 (5 bases). V was shortened by 3 bases and J by 6 bases, with 9 bases between the two germline ends. The CDR3 consists of 13 residues. CDR1 and CDR2 (germline): KGHSH, LQKENI. Full variable domain (rest looked up from reference TRBV18 and TRBJ1-5): NAGVMQNPRHLVRRRGQEARLRCSPMKGHSHVYWYRQLPEEGLKFMVYLQKENIIDESGMPKERFSAEFPKEGPSILRIQQVVRGDSAAYFCASSPDSPQPQHFGDGTRLSIL.

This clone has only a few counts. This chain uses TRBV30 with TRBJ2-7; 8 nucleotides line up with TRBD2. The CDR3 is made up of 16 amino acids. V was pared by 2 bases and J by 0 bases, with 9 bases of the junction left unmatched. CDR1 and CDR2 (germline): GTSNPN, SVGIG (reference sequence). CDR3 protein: CAWSRAGGVGSYEQYF. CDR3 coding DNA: TGTGCCTGGAGTAGGGCGGGAGGAGTCGGCTCCTACGAGCAGTACTTC.

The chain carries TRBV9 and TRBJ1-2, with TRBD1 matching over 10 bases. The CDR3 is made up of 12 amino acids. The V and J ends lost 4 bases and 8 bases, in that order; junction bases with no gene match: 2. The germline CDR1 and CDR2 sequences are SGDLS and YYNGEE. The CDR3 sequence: CASSLTGGGYTF. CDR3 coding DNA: TGTGCCAGCAGCTTGACAGGGGGCGGCTACACCTTC.

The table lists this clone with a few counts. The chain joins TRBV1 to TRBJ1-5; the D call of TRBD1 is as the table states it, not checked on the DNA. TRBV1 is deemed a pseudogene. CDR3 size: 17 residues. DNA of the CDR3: TGCACCAGCACCCTTCCGGGACAGGGGTGTGAGGATCAGCCCCAGCATTTT. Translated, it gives CTSTLPGQGCEDQPQHF.

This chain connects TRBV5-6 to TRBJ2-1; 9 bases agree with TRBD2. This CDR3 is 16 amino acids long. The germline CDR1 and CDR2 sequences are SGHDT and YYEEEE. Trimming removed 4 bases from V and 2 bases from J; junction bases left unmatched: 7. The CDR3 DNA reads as TGTGCCAGCAGCCGGGCGACTAGCGGCACCTACAATGAGCAGTTCTTC. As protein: CASSRATSGTYNEQFF.

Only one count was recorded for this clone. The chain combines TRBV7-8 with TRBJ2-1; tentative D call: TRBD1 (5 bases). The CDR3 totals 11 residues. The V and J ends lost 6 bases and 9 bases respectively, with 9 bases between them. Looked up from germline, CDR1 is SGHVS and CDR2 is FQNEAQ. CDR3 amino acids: CASRRGAEQFF. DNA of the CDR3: TGTGCCAGCAGAAGGGGTGCTGAGCAGTTCTTC.

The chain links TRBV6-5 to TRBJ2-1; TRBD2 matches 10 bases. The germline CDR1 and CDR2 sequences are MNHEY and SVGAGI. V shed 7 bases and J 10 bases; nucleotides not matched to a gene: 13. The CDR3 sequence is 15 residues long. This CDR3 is CASTNGLAGAGEQFF. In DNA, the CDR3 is TGTGCCAGCACTAACGGGCTAGCGGGAGCGGGCGAGCAGTTCTTC.

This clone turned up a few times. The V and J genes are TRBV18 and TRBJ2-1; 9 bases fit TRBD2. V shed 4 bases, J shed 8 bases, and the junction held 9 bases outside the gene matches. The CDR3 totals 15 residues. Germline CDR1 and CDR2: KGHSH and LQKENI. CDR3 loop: CASSQVAGASDEQFF. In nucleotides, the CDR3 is TGTGCCAGCTCACAAGTAGCGGGAGCTTCCGATGAGCAGTTCTTC.

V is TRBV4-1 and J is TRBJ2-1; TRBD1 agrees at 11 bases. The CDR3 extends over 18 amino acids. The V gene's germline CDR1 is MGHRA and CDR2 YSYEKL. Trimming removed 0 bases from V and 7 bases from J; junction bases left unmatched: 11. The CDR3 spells CASSQDRSVRDRGNEQFF. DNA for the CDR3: TGCGCCAGCAGCCAAGATCGGTCGGTCAGGGACAGGGGGAATGAGCAGTTCTTC.

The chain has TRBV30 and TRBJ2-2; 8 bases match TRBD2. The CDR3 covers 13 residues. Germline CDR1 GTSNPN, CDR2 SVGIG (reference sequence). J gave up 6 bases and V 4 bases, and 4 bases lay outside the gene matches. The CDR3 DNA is TGTGCCTGGATCCGGGAGGGCCCCGGGGAGCTGTTTTTT. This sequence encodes CAWIREGPGELFF.

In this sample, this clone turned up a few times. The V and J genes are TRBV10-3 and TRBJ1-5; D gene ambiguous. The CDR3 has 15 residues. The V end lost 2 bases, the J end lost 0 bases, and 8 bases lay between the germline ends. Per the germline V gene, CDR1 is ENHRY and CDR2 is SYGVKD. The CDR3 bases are TGTGCCATCAGTGAGGCGACTTATAGCAATCAGCCCCAGCATTTT. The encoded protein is CAISEATYSNQPQHF.

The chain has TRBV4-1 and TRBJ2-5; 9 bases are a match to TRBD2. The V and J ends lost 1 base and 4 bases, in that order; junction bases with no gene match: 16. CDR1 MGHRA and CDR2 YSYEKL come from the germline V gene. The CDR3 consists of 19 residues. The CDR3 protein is CASSQGPYYRREGRETQYF. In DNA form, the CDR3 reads TGCGCCAGCAGCCAAGGCCCTTACTATAGGCGGGAGGGACGAGAGACCCAGTACTTC.

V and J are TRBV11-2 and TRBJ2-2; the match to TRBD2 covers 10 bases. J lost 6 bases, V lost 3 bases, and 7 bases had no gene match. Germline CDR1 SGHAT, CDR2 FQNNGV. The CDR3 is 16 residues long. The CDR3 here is CASSFVVAGGAGELFF. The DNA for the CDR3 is TGTGCCAGCAGCTTTGTAGTAGCGGGAGGAGCCGGGGAGCTGTTTTTT.

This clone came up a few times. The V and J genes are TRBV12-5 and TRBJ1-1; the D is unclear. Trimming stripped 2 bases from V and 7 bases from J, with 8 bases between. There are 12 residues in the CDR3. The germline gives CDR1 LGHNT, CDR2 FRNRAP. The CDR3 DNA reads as TGTGCTAGTGGTTTGAGCTACGATGAAGCTTTCTTT. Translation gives CASGLSYDEAFF.

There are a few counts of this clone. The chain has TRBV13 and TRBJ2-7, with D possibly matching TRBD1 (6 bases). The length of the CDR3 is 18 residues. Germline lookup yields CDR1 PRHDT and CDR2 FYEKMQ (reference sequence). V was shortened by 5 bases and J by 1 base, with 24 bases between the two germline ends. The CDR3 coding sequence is TGTGCCAGCAGCCAACGCAGGAGAACAGGGAGTTTGTCCTACGAGCAGTACTTC. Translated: CASSQRRRTGSLSYEQYF.

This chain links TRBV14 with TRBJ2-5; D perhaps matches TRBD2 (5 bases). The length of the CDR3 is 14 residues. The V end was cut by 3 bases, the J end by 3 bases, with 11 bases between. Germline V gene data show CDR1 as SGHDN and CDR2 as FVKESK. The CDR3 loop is CASSQVARKETQYF. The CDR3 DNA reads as TGTGCCAGCAGCCAGGTAGCGCGGAAAGAGACCCAGTACTTC.

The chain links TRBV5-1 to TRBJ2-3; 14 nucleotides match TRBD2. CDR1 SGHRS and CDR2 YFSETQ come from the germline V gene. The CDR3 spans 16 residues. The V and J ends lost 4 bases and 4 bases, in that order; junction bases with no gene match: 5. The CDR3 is CASSVGTSGSSDTQYF. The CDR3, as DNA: TGCGCCAGCAGCGTCGGGACTAGCGGGAGTTCAGATACGCAGTATTTT. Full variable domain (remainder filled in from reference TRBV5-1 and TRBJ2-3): KAGVTQTPRYLIKTRGQQVTLSCSPISGHRSVSWYQQTPGQGLQFLFEYFSETQRNKGNFPGRFSGRQFSNSRSEMNVSTLELGDSALYLCASSVGTSGSSDTQYFGPGTRLTVL.